Reported below is one T cell receptor (beta chain). Some clones are missing from TCRdb's copy, which holds only in-frame ones; the method was immunoSEQ multiplex PCR. The table has tens of thousands of clones, roughly 94% seen once. This sample is part of a study of technical replicates of blood from several donors. Germline CDR1 SGHDN, CDR2 FVKESK. The CDR3 spans 12 residues. Between the trimmed V and J ends, which lost 9 bases and 0 bases, there was a span of 9 bases. The chain combines TRBV14 with TRBJ2-7; D ambiguous. The sequencing sample was made of T cells isolated from PBMCs. The sequence came from a human donor in good health. The CDR3, as DNA: TGTGCCAGTTCACAGTACTCCTACGAGCAGTACTTC. It codes for CASSQYSYEQYF.